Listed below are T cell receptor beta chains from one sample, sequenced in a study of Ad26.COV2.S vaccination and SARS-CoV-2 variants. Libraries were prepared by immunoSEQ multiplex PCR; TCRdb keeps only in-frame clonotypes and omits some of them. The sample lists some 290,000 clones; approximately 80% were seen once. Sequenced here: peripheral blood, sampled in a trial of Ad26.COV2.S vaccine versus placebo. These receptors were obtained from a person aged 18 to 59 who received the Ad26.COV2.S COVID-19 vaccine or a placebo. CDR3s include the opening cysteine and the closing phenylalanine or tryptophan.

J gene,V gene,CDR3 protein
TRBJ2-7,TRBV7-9,CASSLGGGVIYEQYF
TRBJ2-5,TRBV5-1,CASRPETSGETQYF
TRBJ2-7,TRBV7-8,CASSYGTGPYEQYF
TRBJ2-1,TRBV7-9,CASSFQLAASEQFF
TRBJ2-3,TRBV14,CASSQGRGESTDTQYF
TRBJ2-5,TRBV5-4,CASSLEGLPGETQYF
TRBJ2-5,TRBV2,CASSALGRGHQETQYF
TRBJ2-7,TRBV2,CASSEPIDRGGEQYF
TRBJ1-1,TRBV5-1,CASSVTDTEAFF
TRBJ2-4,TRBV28,CASRERGSKNIQYF
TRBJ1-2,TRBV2,CASSGGRTNYGYTF
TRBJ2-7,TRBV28,CASSLGSRESSYEQYF
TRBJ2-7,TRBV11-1,CASSLDPGYEQYF
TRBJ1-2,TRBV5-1,CASSRDSFNYGYTF
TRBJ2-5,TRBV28,CASKVPWGETQYF
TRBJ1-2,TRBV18,CASSPTDRDYGYTF
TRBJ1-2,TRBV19,CASSIDAYPVVGYGYTF
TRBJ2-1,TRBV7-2,CASSLGTSGGDPYNEQFF
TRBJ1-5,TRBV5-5,CASSLDWGGFQPQHF